Each of the 30 T cell receptor beta chains below was sequenced from the same sample in a study of beta chain features in type 1 diabetes. The isolated RNA, all of it, was reverse transcribed, so expressed TCRB transcripts were what got sequenced. The data were produced by immunoSEQ multiplex PCR, yet TCRdb's version contains in-frame clones alone and is incomplete. The sample carries 350,000 to 400,000 clones, approximately 16% recorded once. Material: naive CD4+ T cells from blood. These receptors were collected from a woman between 18 and 30 years old in good health.

The rearrangement uses TRBV29-1 and TRBJ1-2; the D gene is possibly TRBD1 (6 bases). The CDR3 length is 15 residues. Trimming took 8 bases from V and 5 from J, leaving 24 bases between them. Germline-derived CDR1 and CDR2 are SQVTM and ANQGSEA. This chain's CDR3 is CSTLLDQGQKYGYTF. Written as DNA, the CDR3 is TGCAGCACCTTACTCGATCAGGGGCAGAAATATGGCTACACCTTC.

There are a few counts of this clone. The gene calls are TRBV6-6 and TRBJ2-5, with D perhaps matching TRBD1 (5 bases). Germline lookup yields CDR1 MNHNY and CDR2 SVGAGI (reference sequence). V lost 5 bases and J 5 bases, leaving 6 bases between the germline ends. The CDR3 extends over 11 amino acids. The CDR3 spells CASSPGETQYF. The CDR3 nucleotides read TGTGCCAGCAGTCCAGGGGAGACCCAGTACTTC.

The genes are TRBV30 and TRBJ1-2; D gene unclear. Trimming took 0 bases from V and 8 from J, leaving 13 bases between them. Germline-derived CDR1 and CDR2 are GTSNPN and SVGIG (reference sequence). CDR3 size: 13 residues. The CDR3 DNA follows: TGTGCCTGGAGTGTACTAGGGAAGGGCGGCTACACCTTC. Its protein is CAWSVLGKGGYTF.

This clone was detected a few times. CDR3: CASSLPLAAGGYEFF. In DNA form, the CDR3 reads TGTGCCAGCAGCTTACCCCTGGCTGCGGGAGGATACGAGTTCTTC. The chain joins TRBV11-2 to TRBJ2-1, with 8 bases that match TRBD2. Germline loops: CDR1 SGHAT, CDR2 FQNNGV. The CDR3 runs to 15 residues. V trimming: 2 bases; J trimming: 14 bases; junction bases outside the gene matches: 14.

This clone came up a few times. This chain connects TRBV29-1 to TRBJ2-7, with 10 bases identical to TRBD2. The germline V gene has CDR1 SQVTM and CDR2 ANQGSEA. The CDR3 spans 13 residues. J was trimmed by 6 bases and V by 4 bases; bases with no gene match: 6. CDR3 protein: CSVVGLAGVEQYF. The CDR3 DNA reads as TGCAGCGTTGTTGGGCTAGCGGGAGTCGAGCAGTACTTC.

This clone appeared a few times. The rearrangement joins TRBV30 to TRBJ2-5; no clear D. V was shortened by 0 bases and J by 5 bases, with 10 bases between the two germline ends. Germline V gene lookup returns CDR1 GTSNPN and CDR2 SVGIG (reference sequence). The CDR3 length is 13 residues. The CDR3 nucleotides are TGTGCCTGGAGTGTAAGTGACTCGGAGACCCAGTACTTC. The encoded protein is CAWSVSDSETQYF.

This clone was found a few times. This sequence joins TRBV9 and TRBJ2-7; 8 bases match TRBD1. The J segment lost 5 bases and the V segment lost 3 bases, leaving 10 bases of the junction unmatched. The length of the CDR3 is 15 residues. The germline V gene encodes CDR1 SGDLS and CDR2 YYNGEE. The CDR3 sequence: CASSGDLGTGDEQYF. The DNA for the CDR3 is TGTGCCAGCAGCGGCGATCTCGGGACAGGCGACGAGCAGTACTTC. The variable domain in full, completed from reference TRBV9 and TRBJ2-7, reads DSGVTQTPKHLITATGQRVTLRCSPRSGDLSVYWYQQSLDQGLQFLIQYYNGEERAKGNILERFSAQQFPDLHSELNLSSLELGDSALYFCASSGDLGTGDEQYFGPGTRLTVT.

This clone came up a few times. The V gene is TRBV18, the J gene TRBJ2-1; D may be TRBD1 (6 bases). V lost 4 bases and J 1 base, leaving 11 bases between the germline ends. The germline V gene has CDR1 KGHSH and CDR2 LQKENI. This CDR3 region has 15 residues. The CDR3 DNA reads TGTGCCAGCTCACTACAGGGTACGTCCTACAATGAGCAGTTCTTC. This gives the protein CASSLQGTSYNEQFF.

The chain carries TRBV15 and TRBJ2-7; D is perhaps TRBD1 (5 bases). The CDR3 loop spans 11 amino acids. The V and J ends lost 6 bases and 6 bases respectively, with 9 bases between them. Germline CDR1 LNHNV, CDR2 YYDKDF (reference sequence). The CDR3 bases are TGTGCCACCAGAGGGGCCACCGAGCAGTACTTC. Its protein product is CATRGATEQYF. The entire variable domain, with the rest obtained from reference TRBV15 and TRBJ2-7, is as follows: DAMVIQNPRYQVTQFGKPVTLSCSQTLNHNVMYWYQQKSSQAPKLLFHYYDKDFNNEADTPDNFQSRRPNTSFCFLDIRSPGLGDTAMYLCATRGATEQYFGPGTRLTVT.

The V gene is TRBV5-4, the J gene TRBJ2-6, with TRBD1 identical over 11 bases. After removal of 7 bases from V and 4 bases from J, the junction contained 7 bases not matched to a gene. Germline loops: CDR1 SGHNT, CDR2 YYREEE (reference sequence). This CDR3 is 16 amino acids long. This CDR3 reads CASGTGGGKGANVLTF. The CDR3 nucleotides are TGTGCCAGCGGGACAGGGGGAGGTAAGGGGGCCAACGTCCTGACTTTC. The entire variable domain, with the rest obtained from reference TRBV5-4 and TRBJ2-6, is as follows: ETGVTQSPTHLIKTRGQQVTLRCSSQSGHNTVSWYQQALGQGPQFIFQYYREEENGRGNFPPRFSGLQFPNYSSELNVNALELDDSALYLCASGTGGGKGANVLTFGAGSRLTVL.

This chain uses TRBV5-1 with TRBJ1-1; 7 nucleotides line up with TRBD1. After removal of 4 bases from V and 3 bases from J, the junction contained 9 bases not matched to a gene. The V gene's germline CDR1 is SGHRS and CDR2 YFSETQ. This CDR3 is 15 amino acids long. In DNA, the CDR3 is TGCGCCAGCAGCCCTGGACAGGTTGAATACACTGAAGCTTTCTTT. Its translation is CASSPGQVEYTEAFF.

The J gene is TRBJ2-7, the V gene TRBV28; 10 bases fit TRBD1. Germline values: CDR1 MDHEN, CDR2 SYDVKM. With V trimmed by 2 bases and J by 6 bases, 7 bases remained unmatched. CDR3 length equals 15 residues. The CDR3 sequence: CASSLVGQGGSEQYF. DNA of the CDR3: TGTGCCAGCAGTTTAGTCGGACAGGGGGGGTCCGAGCAGTACTTC.

This clone has more than one count but fewer than ten. The chain has TRBV30 and TRBJ1-4; unclear D gene. With 2 bases removed from V and 4 bases from J, the gap between germline ends came to 8 bases. CDR3 length: 13 residues. Germline CDR1 is GTSNPN and CDR2 is SVGIG (reference sequence). DNA of the CDR3: TGTGCCTGGAGTCGTCAGTTTAATGAAAAACTGTTTTTT. This encodes CAWSRQFNEKLFF. The whole variable domain, filled in from reference TRBV30 and TRBJ1-4, reads SQTIHQWPATLVQPVGSPLSLECTVEGTSNPNLYWYRQAAGRGLQLLFYSVGIGQISSEVPQNLSASRPQDRQFILSSKKLLLSDSGFYLCAWSRQFNEKLFFGSGTQLSVL.

The rearrangement links TRBV30 to TRBJ2-1; the match to TRBD2 covers 12 bases. With 2 bases clipped from V and 11 bases from J, the junction kept 10 bases outside the gene matches. This CDR3 has 15 amino acids. Germline CDR1 reads GTSNPN; CDR2 reads SVGIG (reference sequence). CDR3 sequence: CAWSRLAGVSEKQFF. The CDR3 region has the DNA TGTGCCTGGAGTCGACTAGCGGGAGTCTCGGAGAAGCAGTTCTTC.

This clone was counted a few times. The J gene is TRBJ2-3, the V gene TRBV5-4, with D possibly TRBD1 on 6 matching bases. The CDR3 has 13 amino acids. The germline V gene encodes CDR1 SGHNT and CDR2 YYREEE (reference sequence). V lost 5 bases and J 6 bases, leaving 13 bases between the germline ends. CDR3 region: CASSPPDRDTQYF. Written as DNA, the CDR3 is TGTGCCAGCAGTCCACCCGACAGGGATACGCAGTATTTT. The whole variable domain, filled in from reference TRBV5-4 and TRBJ2-3, reads ETGVTQSPTHLIKTRGQQVTLRCSSQSGHNTVSWYQQALGQGPQFIFQYYREEENGRGNFPPRFSGLQFPNYSSELNVNALELDDSALYLCASSPPDRDTQYFGPGTRLTVL.

A few counts support this clone. J is TRBJ1-2 and V is TRBV30; TRBD1 might be the D (5 bases). Germline V gives CDR1 GTSNPN, CDR2 SVGIG (reference sequence). The CDR3 is 14 residues long. Deletions cut 3 bases from V and 4 bases from J, with 15 bases between. In DNA, the CDR3 is TGTGCCTGGAGAGCACAGGCAAGTAGCTATGGCTACACCTTC. It yields the protein CAWRAQASSYGYTF.

The chain is built from TRBV28 and TRBJ2-7, with 9 bases aligning to TRBD2. CDR1 MDHEN and CDR2 SYDVKM come from the germline V gene. V lost 6 bases to trimming and J lost 2 bases; unmatched junction nucleotides: 2. The CDR3 is 13 amino acids. DNA for the CDR3: TGTGCCAGCAGGACTAGCGGCACCTACGAGCAGTACTTC. Amino acid sequence: CASRTSGTYEQYF. Full variable domain (rest looked up from reference TRBV28 and TRBJ2-7): DVKVTQSSRYLVKRTGEKVFLECVQDMDHENMFWYRQDPGLGLRLIYFSYDVKMKEKGDIPEGYSVSREKKERFSLILESASTNQTSMYLCASRTSGTYEQYFGPGTRLTVT.

This chain joins TRBV25-1 and TRBJ2-1; D uncertain. V lost 5 bases and J lost 7, with 6 bases in between. The germline gives CDR1 MGHDK, CDR2 SYGVNS. The CDR3 contains 11 residues. The CDR3 loop reads CASSQINEQFF. The CDR3 DNA sequence: TGTGCCAGCAGTCAGATTAATGAGCAGTTCTTC.

This chain joins TRBV4-3 and TRBJ2-3; D possibly corresponds to TRBD2 (6 bases). The CDR3 runs 16 residues. Trimming stripped 3 bases from V and 0 bases from J, with 13 bases between. Germline CDR1 reads LGHNA; CDR2 reads YSLEER. CDR3 amino acids: CASSQVAATSTDTQYF. CDR3 in DNA: TGCGCCAGCAGCCAGGTAGCGGCAACTAGCACAGATACGCAGTATTTT.

The chain combines TRBV28 with TRBJ2-1; 10 nucleotides align to TRBD2. CDR1 and CDR2 (germline): MDHEN, SYDVKM. V shed 5 bases, J shed 9 bases, and the junction held 16 bases outside the gene matches. The CDR3 extends over 17 amino acids. As DNA, the CDR3 is TGTGCCAGCAGTCTCCCCTGGCTAGCGGGAGAAATGGGTGAGCAGTTCTTC. Translated, it gives CASSLPWLAGEMGEQFF.

V usage is TRBV28 and J usage is TRBJ1-1; D is unclear. Deletions cut 10 bases from V and 0 bases from J, with 12 bases between. Germline values: CDR1 MDHEN, CDR2 SYDVKM. The length of the CDR3 is 13 residues. CDR3 sequence (DNA): TGTGCCACCTCCTCGTCTTTGAACACTGAAGCTTTCTTT. This translates into CATSSSLNTEAFF.

The V gene is TRBV9, the J gene TRBJ2-1; TRBD2 agrees at 12 bases. Germline CDR1 is SGDLS and CDR2 is YYNGEE. The J segment lost 4 bases and the V segment lost 8 bases, leaving 7 bases of the junction unmatched. CDR3 length: 15 amino acids. The CDR3 DNA reads TGTGCCAGTCAGCCTCTAGCGGGGGGGTACAATGAGCAGTTCTTC. It yields the protein CASQPLAGGYNEQFF.

V gene TRBV9 combines with J gene TRBJ1-5; D might be TRBD1 (5 bases). Trimming removed 5 bases at V and 5 bases at J, with 11 bases between. CDR1 and CDR2 (germline): SGDLS, YYNGEE. The length of the CDR3 is 13 residues. The CDR3 DNA reads as TGTGCCAGCAGGGACCCGGGGGATCAGCCCCAGCATTTT. Translation gives CASRDPGDQPQHF.

The chain joins TRBV28 to TRBJ1-5, with 10 bases that match TRBD1. The CDR3 extends over 16 amino acids. Trimming cost V 2 bases and J 5 bases; bases outside gene matches: 6. Germline V gene lookup returns CDR1 MDHEN and CDR2 SYDVKM. CDR3 DNA: TGTGCCAGCAGTTTAAGGGACAGGGGCGACGATCAGCCCCAGCATTTT. Translated, it gives CASSLRDRGDDQPQHF. The full variable domain, with the rest looked up from reference TRBV28 and TRBJ1-5, is DVKVTQSSRYLVKRTGEKVFLECVQDMDHENMFWYRQDPGLGLRLIYFSYDVKMKEKGDIPEGYSVSREKKERFSLILESASTNQTSMYLCASSLRDRGDDQPQHFGDGTRLSIL.

The gene calls are TRBV7-9 and TRBJ2-7, with TRBD2 matching over 15 bases. Germline CDR1 is SEHNR and CDR2 is FQNEAQ (reference sequence). There are 16 residues in the CDR3. J was trimmed by 6 bases and V by 5 bases; bases with no gene match: 8. DNA of the CDR3: TGTGCCAGCAGCCAGGGGGGACTAGCGGGAGGAGGCGAGCAGTACTTC. Protein sequence: CASSQGGLAGGGEQYF. The full variable domain, in which reference TRBV7-9 and TRBJ2-7 provide the parts outside the CDR3, is DTGVSQNPRHKITKRGQNVTFRCDPISEHNRLYWYRQTLGQGPEFLTYFQNEAQLEKSRLLSDRFSAERPKGSFSTLEIQRTEQGDSAMYLCASSQGGLAGGGEQYFGPGTRLTVT.

This clone has a handful of counts. This chain uses TRBV5-4 with TRBJ2-7; a possible D gene is TRBD1 (6 bases). The V and J ends lost 1 base and 3 bases respectively, with 17 bases between them. The germline CDR1 and CDR2 sequences are SGHNT and YYREEE (reference sequence). This CDR3 has 16 amino acids. The DNA for the CDR3 is TGTGCCAGCAGCTTGCAGGGGTTGAGTGTTTTCTACGAGCAGTACTTC. This gives the protein CASSLQGLSVFYEQYF.

A few counts support this clone. J is TRBJ1-4 and V is TRBV30; D is ambiguous. CDR1 is GTSNPN and CDR2 is SVGIG in the germline V gene (reference sequence). This CDR3 spans 12 amino acids. V shed 5 bases and J shed 7 bases, with 11 bases lying between them. The CDR3 sequence is CAWRAGGEKLFF. In DNA, the CDR3 is TGTGCCTGGCGGGCGGGTGGTGAAAAACTGTTTTTT.

Only a few counts were recorded for this clone. This CDR3 is also generated by other DNA sequences in the sample. The chain employs TRBV7-9 and TRBJ2-7; D not certain. CDR1 is SEHNR and CDR2 is FQNEAQ in the germline V gene (reference sequence). The CDR3 runs 11 residues. V lost 5 bases, J lost 2 bases, and 4 bases lay in between. Here the CDR3 DNA reads TGTGCCAGCAGCACAACCTACGAGCAGTACTTC. Its translation is CASSTTYEQYF.

The chain links TRBV4-1 to TRBJ1-2; no reliable D call. CDR3 size: 14 residues. V shed 4 bases and J shed 0 bases, with 9 bases lying between them. From germline, CDR1 is MGHRA and CDR2 YSYEKL. This CDR3 is CASSPDITNYGYTF. CDR3 DNA sequence: TGCGCCAGCAGCCCAGACATCACTAACTATGGCTACACCTTC.

This clone occurred a few times. This rearrangement joins TRBV27 to TRBJ2-4; D is possibly TRBD2 (6 bases). The germline CDR1 and CDR2 sequences are MNHEY and SMNVEV (reference sequence). The CDR3 totals 13 residues. With 6 bases removed from V and 8 bases from J, the gap between germline ends came to 14 bases. CDR3 amino acids: CASSLTGEDIQYF. The CDR3 nucleotides are TGTGCCAGCAGCCTCACGGGAGAAGACATTCAGTACTTC.